These 4 T cell receptor beta chains were sequenced from one sample in a study of HIV-infected children after antiretroviral therapy interruption. RNA-based 3' RACE libraries used unique molecular identifiers. From the 3' RACE reads, TCRdb called clonotypes with MiXCR, one entry per CDR3 protein. The table shows about 89,000 distinct CDR3 sequences, with 6.9% occurring only once. Treatment: PENTA 11 planned treatment interruption arm or continuous ART arm. The sequencing here drew on CD45RA+ CD4+ T cells from PBMCs, pooled from several time points, taken from a donor given antiretroviral therapy, either interrupted or continuous. The sample's subset: naive CD4+ CD45RA+ CD45RO- T cells. The receptors stem from a pool of human donors with HIV.

This clonotype has only a few counts. CDR3 residues: CASSENFPNSGYTF. DNA of the CDR3: TGTGCCAGCAGTGAAAACTTCCCGAATTCTGGCTACACCTTC. J is TRBJ1-2 and V is TRBV6-1; D uncertain. Germline V gives CDR1 MNHNS, CDR2 SASEGT. The ends were cut back, 2 bases at V and 7 bases at J, with 14 bases in the middle. This CDR3 has 14 residues.

The chain employs TRBV9 and TRBJ1-2, with no clear D. With 2 bases removed from V and 4 bases from J, the gap between germline ends came to 12 bases. The CDR3 contains 14 residues. Looked up from germline, CDR1 is SGDLS and CDR2 is YYNGEE. In nucleotides, the CDR3 is TGTGCCAGCAGCGTCTTGGGAGGTAGCTATGGCTACACCTTC. Residues: CASSVLGGSYGYTF.

Ten or more counts support this clonotype. This chain uses TRBV5-8 with TRBJ2-7, with 11 bases lining up with TRBD2. Germline-derived CDR1 and CDR2 are SGHTS and YDEGEE. CDR3 length equals 17 residues. V shed 4 bases, J shed 3 bases, and the junction held 12 bases outside the gene matches. The CDR3 here is CASSPTTSSGGNYEQYF. DNA of the CDR3: TGTGCCAGCAGCCCGACGACCTCTAGCGGGGGGAACTACGAGCAGTACTTC.

The table lists this clonotype with many counts. The gene calls are TRBV27 and TRBJ1-1; D is perhaps TRBD1 (5 bases). CDR1 is MNHEY and CDR2 is SMNVEV in the germline V gene (reference sequence). V lost 5 bases to trimming and J lost 3 bases, with 16 bases between them. The CDR3 covers 15 residues. The CDR3 loop reads CASSPIVGGYTEAFF. The CDR3 DNA follows: TGTGCCAGCAGTCCAATTGTGGGGGGGTACACTGAAGCTTTCTTT.